This T cell receptor beta chain was identified in a study of untreated major depressive disorder. Points on this clone: The antigen is not known.

CDR1 ENHRY and CDR2 SYGVKD come from the germline V gene. There are 13 residues in the CDR3. Trimming removed 3 bases from V and 3 bases from J, with 9 bases in between. Study-level results: Sequencing comparisons covered only three preselected Vbeta families. CD4+ T cells from depressed patients used TRBV05-01 (Vbeta 5.1) more often than controls.

The donors were all European-descended. Approximately 30 ml of peripheral blood was collected per donor. Sequenced by immunoSEQ multiplex PCR; TCRdb stores in-frame clones only, minus some. This sample yields more than 10,000 clones, of which around 90% are seen a single time; about 0.86% belongs to the top ten. The specimen sequenced was CD4+ T cells from PBMCs. The clonotype was recovered from a man aged 25 to 45 with major depressive disorder. V gene TRBV10-3 combines with J gene TRBJ2-7; maybe TRBD1 (6 bases). The CDR3 sequence: CAISERGGYEQYF. Written as DNA, the CDR3 is TGTGCCATCAGTGAAAGAGGGGGCTACGAGCAGTACTTC.